One and the same sample provided the 10 T cell receptor beta chains below, sequenced in a study of PD-L1 blockade in urothelial cancer. Indicated time point: peripheral blood 6 weeks after treatment start. The table came from immunoSEQ multiplex PCR; TCRdb's copy has only in-frame clones and leaves some out. The sample has more than 95,000 clones, around 88% seen once. The source was PBMCs, collected around atezolizumab (anti-PD-L1) treatment. These TCRs come from a man aged 50-59 years with urothelial cancer.

DNA of the CDR3: TGTGCCAGCAGTTTATTGCGACAGGGTGGTGAAAAACTGTTTTTT. Residues: CASSLLRQGGEKLFF. This chain links TRBV28 with TRBJ1-4; 7 nucleotides align to TRBD1. From germline, CDR1 is MDHEN and CDR2 SYDVKM. The V segment lost 1 base and the J segment 7 bases; nucleotides outside the gene matches: 6. The CDR3 covers 15 residues.

The genes are TRBV10-3 and TRBJ1-3, with D maybe TRBD1 (5 bases). The CDR3 runs to 11 residues. V was shortened by 10 bases and J by 8 bases, with 12 bases between the two germline ends. CDR1 and CDR2 from the germline V gene are ENHRY and SYGVKD. The CDR3 sequence: CATLGGDTIYF. The DNA for the CDR3 is TGTGCCACCCTAGGAGGGGACACCATATATTTT.

The chain employs TRBV5-6 and TRBJ2-7; 9 bases align to TRBD1. After removal of 3 bases from V and 6 bases from J, the junction contained 7 bases not matched to a gene. The CDR3 extends over 14 amino acids. Per germline, CDR1 SGHDT and CDR2 YYEEEE. CDR3 nucleotides: TGTGCCAGCAGCTGGGACAGGGCTCTTGGCGAGCAGTACTTC. Protein: CASSWDRALGEQYF.

In DNA form, the CDR3 reads TGTGCCAGCTCCACAGGGGGCTTACGAAGCACTGAAGCTTTCTTT. It codes for CASSTGGLRSTEAFF. The rearrangement joins TRBV6-5 to TRBJ1-1, with 9 nucleotides matching TRBD1. V shed 8 bases and J 4 bases; nucleotides not matched to a gene: 11. The CDR3 sequence is 15 residues long. In germline, CDR1 is MNHEY, CDR2 SVGAGI.

Only one count was recorded for this clone. The chain couples TRBV5-1 to TRBJ2-1, with 7 positions matching TRBD2. The germline V gene has CDR1 SGHRS and CDR2 YFSETQ. CDR3 length: 15 residues. Trimming removed 1 base from V and 6 bases from J; junction bases left unmatched: 7. Here the CDR3 reads CASSLWAGVSNEQFF. For the CDR3, the DNA is TGCGCCAGCAGCTTGTGGGCGGGAGTCTCCAATGAGCAGTTCTTC.

This chain uses TRBV9 with TRBJ2-2; 7 bases map to TRBD1. V shed 7 bases, J shed 1 base, and the junction held 7 bases outside the gene matches. Looked up from germline, CDR1 is SGDLS and CDR2 is YYNGEE. The CDR3 has 15 amino acids. The CDR3 nucleotides are TGTGCCAGCTCACAGGGGCAAAGGAACACCGGGGAGCTGTTTTTT. It encodes CASSQGQRNTGELFF.

The CDR3 sequence is CASNTRHRSYEQYF. CDR3 in DNA: TGTGCCAGCAATACTAGACACAGATCCTACGAGCAGTACTTC. This chain uses TRBV28 with TRBJ2-7; possible D gene TRBD2, 5 bases. The CDR3 extends over 14 amino acids. Trimming took 7 bases from V and 1 from J, leaving 14 bases between them. CDR1 MDHEN and CDR2 SYDVKM come from the germline V gene.

This chain joins TRBV10-3 and TRBJ1-2; D possibly corresponds to TRBD1 (5 bases). This CDR3 comprises 12 residues. With 2 bases removed from V and 5 bases from J, the gap between germline ends came to 6 bases. Germline V gene data show CDR1 as ENHRY and CDR2 as SYGVKD. The CDR3 DNA follows: TGTGCCATCAGTGAGGGGGGGTATGGCTACACCTTC. Translating it yields CAISEGGYGYTF.

The table lists this clone with a count of one. The CDR3 loop is CASSQDQGRASDTQYF. The CDR3 DNA reads TGTGCCAGCAGCCAAGATCAGGGGAGAGCTTCAGATACGCAGTATTTT. The genes are TRBV4-2 and TRBJ2-3; possible D gene TRBD1, 6 bases. Germline CDR1 reads LGHNA; CDR2 reads YNFKEQ. The CDR3 has 16 residues. V lost 0 bases to trimming and J lost 4 bases, with 14 bases between them.

The V and J genes are TRBV7-9 and TRBJ1-5; D is unresolved. The CDR3 contains 14 residues. Germline V lookup: CDR1 SEHNR, CDR2 FQNEAQ (reference sequence). Trimming stripped 5 bases from V and 1 base from J, with 9 bases between. CDR3 protein: CASSQTSSNQPQHF. The CDR3 nucleotides are TGTGCCAGCAGCCAGACTTCGAGCAATCAGCCCCAGCATTTT.